The clone carrying this T cell receptor (beta chain) has a handful of counts. Antigen: not known. The same CDR3 arises from other DNA sequences in this sample as well. This sample is part of a study of shared clonotypes between healthy human individuals. Across the whole study: Participating donors consisted of two women and a few men aged 18 to 49.

In replicate PCRs of sorted subsets, 150 to 200 ng DNA, about 30,000 T cell genomes, was used. Profiled with immunoSEQ multiplex PCR; TCRdb holds only in-frame clones, not every one. The sample includes 2,500,000 or so clones, more than 85% seen only once; the top ten take 0.36%. Study-level points and caveats: The study generally estimated greater richness for naive than memory subsets.

Trimming cost V 5 bases and J 4 bases, with 9 bases left between them. The CDR3 loop spans 12 amino acids. Germline CDR1 is MDHEN and CDR2 is SYDVKM. The TCR comes from a man between 18 and 29 years old in good health. Some clones in this sample may be carry-over from other donors' samples. The genes are TRBV28 and TRBJ2-7, with D unresolved. Sample: naive CD4+ T cells from PBMCs. Subset described: CD45RA+ positively selected. In nucleotides, the CDR3 is TGTGCCAGCAGTCCTGGTCTGTACGAGCAGTACTTC. This translates into CASSPGLYEQYF.